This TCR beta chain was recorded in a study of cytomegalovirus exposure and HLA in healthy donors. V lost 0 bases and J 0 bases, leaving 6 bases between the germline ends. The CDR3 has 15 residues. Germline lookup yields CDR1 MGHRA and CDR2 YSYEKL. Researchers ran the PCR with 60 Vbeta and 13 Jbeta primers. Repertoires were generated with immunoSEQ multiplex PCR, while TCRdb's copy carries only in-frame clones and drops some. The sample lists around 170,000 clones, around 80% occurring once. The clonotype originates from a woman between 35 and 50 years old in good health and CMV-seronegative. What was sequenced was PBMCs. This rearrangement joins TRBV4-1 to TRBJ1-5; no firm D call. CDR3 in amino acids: CASSQDSLSNQPQHF. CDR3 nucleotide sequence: TGCGCCAGCAGCCAAGACAGTCTTAGCAATCAGCCCCAGCATTTT.